This T cell receptor (beta chain) is from a study of T cells in Graves' hyperthyroidism and ophthalmopathy. Points from the study as a whole: Blood held most thyroid clonotypes expanded above 0.001 frequency.

This clonotype was counted at least ten times. Antigen specificity is unknown. CDR3 length: 14 amino acids. Trimming cost V 2 bases and J 3 bases; bases outside gene matches: 4. Per germline, CDR1 GTSNPN and CDR2 SVGIG (reference sequence). Authors of the study amplified TCR beta CDR3 regions from RNA transcripts. First-round RT-PCR with HTBI primers amplified the TCR CDR3 region. TCRdb reprocessed the multiplex PCR reads with MiXCR, giving one entry per CDR3 protein. Of around 340,000 distinct CDR3 sequences in the sample, about 15% were seen once. Diagnoses were made from clinical symptoms, serum measures (thyroxine and TRAb), thyroid ultrasound and orbital computed tomography.

This rearrangement joins TRBV30 to TRBJ2-3; 8 bases align to TRBD1. The source material was blood. The source of this sequence is a woman aged 30 to 39 with Graves' hyperthyroidism. The CDR3 spells CAWSSTGGTDTQYF. The CDR3 region has the DNA TGTGCCTGGAGTTCTACAGGGGGAACAGATACGCAGTATTTT.